A single sample is the source of the 30 T cell receptor beta chains below, sequenced in a study of STAT5B mutations in CD4+ large granular lymphocyte leukemia. This table comes from immunoSEQ multiplex PCR, and its TCRdb copy is limited to in-frame clones, with some not included. The sample contains approximately 32,000 clones, 69% of which appear only once. The sequenced material came from CD4+ T cells from blood buffy coats. These receptor sequences come from a human donor in good health.

This chain links TRBV7-2 with TRBJ1-3; D is unclear. The CDR3 consists of 15 residues. V was shortened by 5 bases and J by 3 bases, with 14 bases between the two germline ends. The V gene's germline CDR1 is SGHTA and CDR2 FQGNSA. Written as DNA, the CDR3 is TGTGCCAGCAGCCCGGTGACGACTATTGGAAACACCATATATTTT. Encoded protein: CASSPVTTIGNTIYF.

V is TRBV19 and J is TRBJ1-3; TRBD1 is a possible D gene (5 bases). This CDR3 comprises 16 residues. The V end was cut by 5 bases, the J end by 2 bases, with 16 bases between. CDR1 is LNHDA and CDR2 is SQIVND in the germline V gene (reference sequence). This CDR3 is CASSRPGWIPGNTIYF. In DNA form, the CDR3 reads TGTGCCAGTAGTCGGCCAGGGTGGATTCCTGGAAACACCATATATTTT.

This clone turned up a few times. The rearrangement links TRBV18 to TRBJ2-6; D is ambiguous. This CDR3 is 16 amino acids long. V gave up 2 bases and J gave up 3 bases, with 11 bases separating them. Germline V gene sequence: CDR1 KGHSH, CDR2 LQKENI. CDR3 protein: CASSPAWVDGANVLTF. For the CDR3, the DNA is TGTGCCAGCTCACCAGCCTGGGTGGATGGGGCCAACGTCCTGACTTTC.

The V and J genes are TRBV15 and TRBJ2-7; possible D gene TRBD1, 5 bases. Germline V gene sequence: CDR1 LNHNV, CDR2 YYDKDF (reference sequence). The CDR3 length is 13 residues. V lost 0 bases and J 3 bases, leaving 6 bases between the germline ends. This CDR3 reads CATSRDRVYEQYF. In DNA form, the CDR3 reads TGTGCCACCAGCAGAGACAGGGTCTACGAGCAGTACTTC.

This chain uses TRBV7-2 with TRBJ2-7; no reliable D call. Per the germline V gene, CDR1 is SGHTA and CDR2 is FQGNSA. Trimming took off 5 bases at V and 1 base at J, with 15 bases between the two ends. The CDR3 spans 15 residues. Here the CDR3 DNA reads TGTGCCAGCAGCGCCTCTCTATATGGTTCCTACGAGCAGTACTTC. This translates into CASSASLYGSYEQYF.

This clone was detected once. The V and J genes are TRBV5-1 and TRBJ2-1; possible D gene TRBD1, 6 bases. This CDR3 region has 14 residues. Germline V lookup: CDR1 SGHRS, CDR2 YFSETQ. Trimming cost V 5 bases and J 4 bases, with 13 bases left between them. The CDR3 nucleotides are TGCGCCAGCAGGAACAGGGAGAGATACAATGAGCAGTTCTTC. This translates into CASRNRERYNEQFF.

The chain has TRBV7-9 and TRBJ1-1, with D perhaps matching TRBD1 (6 bases). The V and J ends lost 1 base and 4 bases respectively, with 10 bases between them. CDR1 is SEHNR, CDR2 FQNEAQ, per germline (reference sequence). The CDR3 has 14 residues. The CDR3 loop reads CASSLGQALTEAFF. CDR3 nucleotide sequence: TGTGCCAGCAGCTTAGGACAGGCGCTCACTGAAGCTTTCTTT.

The V call is TRBV6-5, the J call TRBJ2-5; TRBD1 or TRBD2 may be the D gene (5 bases each). Trimming shortened V by 2 bases and J by 0 bases, and 10 bases separated the two germline ends. The germline V gene has CDR1 MNHEY and CDR2 SVGAGI. CDR3 length: 15 amino acids. The CDR3 is CASSYGGKYQETQYF. The CDR3 DNA reads TGTGCCAGCAGTTACGGGGGAAAGTACCAAGAGACCCAGTACTTC.

This chain uses TRBV7-2 with TRBJ2-2, with D perhaps TRBD1 (6 bases). V shed 0 bases and J shed 5 bases, with 13 bases lying between them. Germline V lookup: CDR1 SGHTA, CDR2 FQGNSA. The CDR3 is made up of 16 amino acids. The CDR3 coding sequence is TGTGCCAGCAGCTTAGCTACCTTAGGGGGAACCGGGGAGCTGTTTTTT. Its translation is CASSLATLGGTGELFF.

The V gene is TRBV4-1, the J gene TRBJ1-2, with D unclear. This CDR3 is built from 14 residues. Trimming pared 0 bases from V and 5 bases from J, leaving 10 bases between. CDR1 is MGHRA and CDR2 is YSYEKL in the germline V gene. DNA of the CDR3: TGCGCCAGCAGCCAAGAGGGAACAGCGTATGGCTACACCTTC. As protein: CASSQEGTAYGYTF.

V usage is TRBV29-1 and J usage is TRBJ2-2; D perhaps matches TRBD1 (5 bases). The CDR3 totals 13 residues. Germline V gene sequence: CDR1 SQVTM, CDR2 ANQGSEA. V lost 7 bases to trimming and J lost 1 base, with 10 bases between them. The CDR3 DNA is TGCAGCGCCTCAGGGCAGAACACCGGGGAGCTGTTTTTT. As protein: CSASGQNTGELFF.

This chain connects TRBV4-3 to TRBJ2-2; 12 bases map to TRBD2. After removal of 4 bases from V and 5 bases from J, the junction contained 5 bases not matched to a gene. This CDR3 contains 16 residues. The V gene's germline CDR1 is LGHNA and CDR2 YSLEER. CDR3 residues: CASSRSSGGATGELFF. The CDR3 DNA is TGCGCCAGCAGCCGATCTAGCGGGGGGGCAACCGGGGAGCTGTTTTTT.

The chain joins TRBV6-6 to TRBJ2-7, with 11 bases matching TRBD2. The CDR3 sequence is 15 residues long. Germline CDR1 MNHNY, CDR2 SVGAGI (reference sequence). Germline trimming cut 6 bases from V and 2 bases from J; bases unmatched to any gene: 6. Here the CDR3 reads CASSQPSGGTYEQYF. The CDR3 coding sequence is TGTGCCAGCAGCCAACCTAGCGGGGGGACCTACGAGCAGTACTTC.

This clone was seen a few times. V is TRBV19 and J is TRBJ2-1; 7 positions agree with TRBD2. Germline CDR1 and CDR2: LNHDA and SQIVND (reference sequence). The CDR3 has 17 residues. With V trimmed by 0 bases and J by 0 bases, 5 bases remained unmatched. Written as DNA, the CDR3 is TGTGCCAGTAGTATAGATCAAGCGGGGAGCTCCTACAATGAGCAGTTCTTC. This encodes CASSIDQAGSSYNEQFF.

This clone came up a few times. The chain couples TRBV18 to TRBJ1-1, with D possibly being TRBD1 (6 bases). The CDR3 length is 14 residues. Germline loops: CDR1 KGHSH, CDR2 LQKENI. Trimming pared 3 bases from V and 3 bases from J, leaving 11 bases between. CDR3: CASSPRQADTEAFF. CDR3 nucleotides: TGTGCCAGCTCACCTCGACAGGCCGACACTGAAGCTTTCTTT.

The chain combines TRBV18 with TRBJ2-1; TRBD1 or TRBD2 may be the D gene (5 bases each). There are 12 residues in the CDR3. Germline CDR1 KGHSH, CDR2 LQKENI. Trimming pared 3 bases from V and 13 bases from J, leaving 13 bases between. The CDR3 loop reads CASSPSRDLQFF. The CDR3 DNA is TGTGCCAGCTCACCCTCCCGGGACCTTCAGTTCTTC.

The DNA of the CDR3 is TGTGCCAGCTCACGGAACGCTATAAACTACAATGAGCAGTTCTTC. It codes for CASSRNAINYNEQFF. This chain uses TRBV18 with TRBJ2-1; D call uncertain. The germline V gene encodes CDR1 KGHSH and CDR2 LQKENI. The CDR3 runs to 15 residues. V was trimmed by 4 bases and J by 3 bases, leaving 13 bases between them.

This clone was found a few times. The chain recombines TRBV6-5 with TRBJ1-6; D gene uncertain. The CDR3 spans 14 residues. Trimming left V 4 bases short and J 7 bases short, with 11 bases between. The germline CDR1 and CDR2 sequences are MNHEY and SVGAGI. The CDR3 loop is CASSSRAGNSPLHF. Here the CDR3 DNA reads TGTGCCAGCAGTTCCCGGGCTGGGAATTCACCCCTCCACTTT.

V usage is TRBV6-5 and J usage is TRBJ2-1; 7 nucleotides agree with TRBD1. The CDR3 runs 14 residues. The V segment lost 6 bases and the J segment 5 bases; nucleotides outside the gene matches: 7. Germline V lookup: CDR1 MNHEY, CDR2 SVGAGI. DNA for the CDR3: TGTGCCAGCAGCACGGACAGGCCACACAATGAGCAGTTCTTC. It codes for CASSTDRPHNEQFF.

This clone was found a few times. The chain employs TRBV2 and TRBJ2-5; TRBD1 or TRBD2 may be the D gene (6 bases each). The germline gives CDR1 SNHLY, CDR2 FYNNEI. The CDR3 contains 13 residues. The V end lost 7 bases, the J end lost 2 bases, and 11 bases lay between the germline ends. CDR3 bases: TGTGCCAGCAAGGAGGGGGATCAAGAGACCCAGTACTTC. Its translation: CASKEGDQETQYF.

The chain employs TRBV7-8 and TRBJ1-6; D may be TRBD1 (6 bases). The CDR3 length is 18 residues. Germline CDR1 reads SGHVS; CDR2 reads FQNEAQ. Trimming shortened V by 1 base and J by 0 bases, and 13 bases separated the two germline ends. This chain's CDR3 is CASSLVQGTSSYNSPLHF. DNA of the CDR3: TGTGCCAGCAGCTTAGTTCAGGGGACGAGCTCCTATAATTCACCCCTCCACTTT.

This clone was detected only a few times. This chain joins TRBV19 and TRBJ1-5, with D possibly matching TRBD1 (5 bases). The V end was cut by 1 base, the J end by 9 bases, with 13 bases between. Germline CDR1 is LNHDA and CDR2 is SQIVND (reference sequence). CDR3 length: 14 amino acids. DNA for the CDR3: TGTGCCAGTAGTATAGCCCTTGGGGCGGGGCCCCAGCATTTT. Amino acid sequence: CASSIALGAGPQHF.

The genes are TRBV6-5 and TRBJ2-5; D is possibly TRBD1 or TRBD2 (5 bases each). The CDR3 extends over 14 amino acids. V was trimmed by 5 bases and J by 7 bases, leaving 17 bases between them. Germline CDR1 reads MNHEY; CDR2 reads SVGAGI. The CDR3 region is CASSEGPLLRTQYF. As DNA, the CDR3 is TGTGCCAGCAGTGAGGGACCATTATTGAGGACCCAGTACTTC.

J is TRBJ1-1 and V is TRBV5-1; D not certain. Trimming cost V 4 bases and J 1 base, with 20 bases left between them. In germline, CDR1 is SGHRS, CDR2 YFSETQ. This CDR3 has 17 residues. The CDR3 DNA follows: TGCGCCAGCAGCCACTTCGGCCCCCAGGTCGGGAACACTGAAGCTTTCTTT. It is translated as CASSHFGPQVGNTEAFF.

The chain carries TRBV2 and TRBJ2-2, with 9 positions matching TRBD2. The CDR3 length is 16 residues. The junction had 4 bases not matched to a gene; V was cut back by 5 bases and J by 0 bases. Germline V CDR1 and CDR2: SNHLY, FYNNEI. Written as DNA, the CDR3 is TGTGCCAGCAGTTTAGCGGGGGCACCGAACACCGGGGAGCTGTTTTTT. This encodes CASSLAGAPNTGELFF.

The gene calls are TRBV4-3 and TRBJ2-3; D may be TRBD1 (6 bases). CDR1 LGHNA and CDR2 YSLEER come from the germline V gene. V was cut by 1 base and J by 0 bases, with 8 bases left in between. The CDR3 is made up of 15 amino acids. CDR3 residues: CASSQVGASTDTQYF. CDR3 DNA sequence: TGCGCCAGCAGCCAAGTGGGGGCTAGCACAGATACGCAGTATTTT.

The rearrangement links TRBV7-8 to TRBJ1-1; D uncertain. Germline V lookup: CDR1 SGHVS, CDR2 FQNEAQ. The CDR3 has 14 amino acids. V was clipped by 2 bases and J by 4 bases, with 11 bases between them. The CDR3 region has the DNA TGTGCCAGCAGCTTAAACCCCGGTGTCACTGAAGCTTTCTTT. This sequence encodes CASSLNPGVTEAFF.

This clone has more than one count but fewer than ten. J is TRBJ1-3 and V is TRBV29-1; the D is unclear. Germline CDR1 and CDR2: SQVTM and ANQGSEA. CDR3 length: 13 residues. V gave up 4 bases and J gave up 4 bases, with 11 bases separating them. In DNA, the CDR3 is TGCAGCGTTGCTTGGGGAAACGGAAACACCATATATTTT. This translates into CSVAWGNGNTIYF.

This chain links TRBV12-5 with TRBJ2-7, with a tentative D call TRBD1 (6 bases). The CDR3 contains 14 residues. The germline gives CDR1 LGHNT, CDR2 FRNRAP. With 6 bases removed from V and 0 bases from J, the gap between germline ends came to 12 bases. The DNA for the CDR3 is TGTGCTAGTGGCCCTCAGGGGCACTCCTACGAGCAGTACTTC. It yields the protein CASGPQGHSYEQYF.

The J gene is TRBJ2-1, the V gene TRBV14, with no clear D. The CDR3 consists of 14 residues. Trimming removed 1 base from V and 5 bases from J, with 9 bases in between. Germline V lookup: CDR1 SGHDN, CDR2 FVKESK. The CDR3 DNA reads TGTGCCAGCAGCCAAGTTAGCAATAACAATGAGCAGTTCTTC. It specifies CASSQVSNNNEQFF.